The rows below give T cell receptor beta chains drawn from one sample of a study of cytomegalovirus exposure and HLA in healthy donors. Profiling relied on immunoSEQ multiplex PCR, and the TCRdb table lists in-frame clones only, not all of them. This sample has about 140,000 clones, with roughly four fifths found just once. The sample consisted of PBMCs. The receptors were gathered from a woman between 40 and 50 years old in good health and CMV-seronegative. CDR3s include the opening cysteine and the closing phenylalanine or tryptophan. Each record gives: D gene, V gene, clone size, J gene, CDR3 DNA, CDR3 protein. D genes are given only for firm matches. The listing skips clone size in some rows; elsewhere it reads once, few, many or a size class.

>-|TRBV5-6|few|TRBJ2-7
TGTGCCAGCAGCTTGGTAGGGGCCCACGAGCAGTACTTC
CASSLVGAHEQYF
>TRBD2|TRBV4-2|-|TRBJ2-7
TGTGCCAGCAGCCAAGAACTAGCGGGAGCTAGTGAGCAGTACTTC
CASSQELAGASEQYF
>-|TRBV21-1|few|TRBJ2-1
TGTGCCAGCCAGAACTGCTTGAGGAGGAATGAGCAGTTCTTC
CASQNCLRRNEQFF
>TRBD1|TRBV2|-|TRBJ2-7
TGTGCCAGCAGCCGCGACAGGGTGTCCGAGCAGTACTTC
CASSRDRVSEQYF
>-|TRBV6-5|-|TRBJ1-1
TGTGCCAGCAGTTACGTTCGGGTCGGAACTGAAGCTTTCTTT
CASSYVRVGTEAFF
>-|TRBV5-6|few|TRBJ1-1
TGTGCCAGCAGCTTGGTACAGGACACTGAAGCTTTCTTT
CASSLVQDTEAFF
>-|TRBV7-2|-|TRBJ2-7
TGTGCCAGCAGCTTACTCAGGAACGAGCAGTACTTC
CASSLLRNEQYF
>-|TRBV5-8|-|TRBJ2-4
TGTGCCAGCAGCGCCGGCAGACCCTCGGGACTAGCCAAAAACATTCAGTACTTC
CASSAGRPSGLAKNIQYF
>TRBD1|TRBV7-2|-|TRBJ1-2
TGTGCCAGCAGCCCACAATCCGGGACAGGCAATGGCTACACCTTC
CASSPQSGTGNGYTF
>-|TRBV5-5|-|TRBJ1-4
TGTGCCAGCAGCTTCGGGGTTAGAGAAAAACTGTTTTTT
CASSFGVREKLFF
>-|TRBV28|-|TRBJ1-1
TGTGCCAGCGCTGGACTCATGAACACTGAAGCTTTCTTT
CASAGLMNTEAFF
>TRBD1|TRBV7-9|-|TRBJ2-2
TGTTCCAGCAGCTCCCGGACAGGGGGCAACACCGGGGAGCTGTTTTTT
CSSSSRTGGNTGELFF
>TRBD2|TRBV7-8|-|TRBJ2-7
TGTGCCAGCAGCCCCGCACGGACTAGCGGGTACGAGCAGTACTTC
CASSPARTSGYEQYF
>-|TRBV9|-|TRBJ2-3
TGTGCCAGCAGCGTAGGCGGGACAGATGCGCAGTATTTT
CASSVGGTDAQYF
>TRBD1|TRBV2|-|TRBJ2-1
TGTGCCAGCACCGGACGGACAGGCTACAATGAGCAGTTCTTC
CASTGRTGYNEQFF
>-|TRBV7-5|-|TRBJ2-7
TGTGCCAGAAGCTTTAAGGTCACTAGCGAATCCTACGAGCAGTACTTC
CARSFKVTSESYEQYF
>TRBD2|TRBV2|-|TRBJ2-5
TGTGCCAGCGCGGGAGATGGAAAAGAGACCCAGTACTTC
CASAGDGKETQYF
>-|TRBV7-3|-|TRBJ2-2
TGTGCCAGCAGGGAGGGGCAGGGCCTGTCGGGGGAGCTGTTTTTT
CASREGQGLSGELFF
>-|TRBV7-3|-|TRBJ1-1
TGTGCCAGCAGCTTAAGTAGGGGCACCAGGAACACTGAAGCTTTCTTT
CASSLSRGTRNTEAFF
>-|TRBV7-9|-|TRBJ2-1
TGTGCCAGCAGCAAGCTTACCTTCAATGAGCAGTTCTTC
CASSKLTFNEQFF
>-|TRBV15|-|TRBJ2-1
TGTGCCTCCAGAGGGGGTGGGGGCTCCTACAATGAGCAGTTCTTC
CASRGGGGSYNEQFF
>-|TRBV11-3|-|TRBJ2-3
TGTGCCAGCAGCCCGGGGACTTTTACCCTCACAGATACGCAGTATTTT
CASSPGTFTLTDTQYF
>TRBD1|TRBV11-3|-|TRBJ2-1
TGTGCCAGCAGCTCGGGACAGGGGGCATTCAATGAGCAGTTCTTC
CASSSGQGAFNEQFF
>-|TRBV30|-|TRBJ2-4
TGTGCCTGGAGTCCGCAGGGAGGTGGTCAGTACTTC
CAWSPQGGGQYF
>-|TRBV7-8|once|TRBJ2-3
TGTGCCAGCAGACATAGGGGGGATACGCAGTATTTT
CASRHRGDTQYF
>-|TRBV9|-|TRBJ2-7
TGTGCCAGCAGCGTAGCCTTGGGCGCTACCGAGCAGTACTTC
CASSVALGATEQYF
>TRBD2|TRBV9|-|TRBJ2-3
TGTGCCAGTACCCCCGCGGCGGGAGCAGATACGCAGTATTTT
CASTPAAGADTQYF
>TRBD1|TRBV25-1|-|TRBJ2-1
TGTGCCAGCAGTGTACCGGGACAGGGATACAATGAGCAGTTCTTC
CASSVPGQGYNEQFF
>-|TRBV5-1|-|TRBJ2-7
TGTGCCAGCAGCTCTTACCTTAGCGGAAGTCTCTCCTACGAGCAGTACTTC
CASSSYLSGSLSYEQYF
>-|TRBV4-1|-|TRBJ1-1
TGCGCCAGCAGCCAAAGCAGGGGCCTACTAAGGAACACTGAAGCTTTCTTT
CASSQSRGLLRNTEAFF
>-|TRBV28|-|TRBJ2-7
TGTGCCAGCAGTTTATCGGGAGTGAACGAGCAGTACTTC
CASSLSGVNEQYF
>TRBD2|TRBV15|-|TRBJ2-1
TGTGCCACCAGCAGAGAGCGACTAGCGGGAGGCAATGAGCAGTTCTTC
CATSRERLAGGNEQFF
>-|TRBV7-9|-|TRBJ2-2
TGTGCCAGCAGCTTAGTTGGGGCGGTGTCCGGGGAGCTGTTTTTT
CASSLVGAVSGELFF
>-|TRBV30|-|TRBJ2-1
TGTGCCTGGCAGAGACAGGACGCCTACAATGAGCAGTTCTTC
CAWQRQDAYNEQFF
>-|TRBV28|-|TRBJ1-5
TGTGCCAGCAGTTCCAAAGGGGCGATTTTAAGTAACAATCAGCCCCAGCATTTT
CASSSKGAILSNNQPQHF
>TRBD1|TRBV5-4|-|TRBJ1-4
TGTGCCAGCAGCGGCTCCGGGACAGGAAATGAAAAACTGTTTTTT
CASSGSGTGNEKLFF
>-|TRBV7-3|-|TRBJ2-4
TGTGCCAGCAGCTTGGGAGGTGAAAACATTCAGTACTTC
CASSLGGENIQYF